One T cell receptor (beta chain) is described in this entry. No antigen is known for it. CDR3 size: 14 residues. Trimming removed 4 bases at V and 9 bases at J, with 17 bases between. Germline CDR1 is SNHLY and CDR2 is FYNNEI. This sample is part of a study of STAT5B mutations in CD4+ large granular lymphocyte leukemia. Study-level results: Top patient clones used TRBV06 genes more often: 8/27 versus 2/35 in controls. Main leukemic clonotypes were patient-specific, but roughly 26% appeared at low frequency elsewhere. Without putative leukemic clones, patient CD4-sorted repertoires remained more clonal than healthy CD4+ repertoires.

Original handling: Productive clonotypes were detectable down to 2.59 x 10-5 frequency. Libraries were prepared by immunoSEQ multiplex PCR; TCRdb keeps only in-frame clonotypes and omits some of them. V, J and clone size derive from that table, while D and trimming were established from the DNA sequence. Altogether some 27,000 clones are present, about 69% being singletons, with the ten largest covering over 3%. This receptor was taken from a human donor in good health. V gene TRBV2 combines with J gene TRBJ2-3, with D perhaps TRBD2 (5 bases). Sequencing was done on a sample of CD4+ T cells from blood buffy coats. CDR3 in amino acids: CASSGSSPIDTQYF. CDR3 bases: TGTGCCAGCAGTGGATCTAGCCCCATCGACACGCAGTATTTT.